This T cell receptor beta chain was captured in a study of blood T cell repertoires in COVID-19. Per the germline V gene, CDR1 is LNHDA and CDR2 is SQIVND (reference sequence). The CDR3 consists of 15 residues. The V gene lost 10 bases and the J gene lost 4 bases, with 20 bases spanning the gap. The repertoire was sequenced with immunoSEQ multiplex PCR; TCRdb's copy has only in-frame clones and lacks some. The repertoire holds fewer than 200,000 clones, with nearly 80% as singletons. This clonotype was sampled from a woman in her 70s with acute or convalescent COVID-19. Sequenced material: peripheral blood. The chain combines TRBV19 with TRBJ1-3; tentative D call: TRBD1 (6 bases). In DNA, the CDR3 is TGTGCCACCCGACCGGGACATTCGGGCGGAAACACCATATATTTT. Amino acids: CATRPGHSGGNTIYF.